The rows below give T cell receptor beta chains drawn from one sample of a study of T-cell reconstitution after alpha-beta-depleted transplantation in children. Via MiXCR, TCRdb re-called the PCR reads, giving one row per CDR3 protein. The sample contains 450,000 to 550,000 distinct CDR3 sequences, 10% to 12% of which appear only once. Sequencing used PBMCs, mostly from graft donor cells, obtained 180 days after TCRalphabeta/CD19-depleted stem cell transplant. All receptors come from a female patient aged 2-9 years who had a stem cell transplant for aplastic anemia, so the T cells may come from the graft donor. Both conserved end residues are trimmed from each CDR3. Each record gives: J gene, V gene, CDR3 protein.

J: TRBJ2-7; V: TRBV5-1; CDR3: ASSFWPDRGGPYEQY
J: TRBJ2-3; V: TRBV12-3/TRBV12-4; CDR3: ASSQAGRPISDTQY
J: TRBJ1-1; V: TRBV20-1; CDR3: SGGGVNTEAF
J: TRBJ1-1; V: TRBV6-5; CDR3: ASSYWQGGNTEAF
J: TRBJ1-4; V: TRBV11-2; CDR3: ASSLREKLF
J: TRBJ2-5; V: TRBV5-1; CDR3: ASGPRGGAETQY
J: TRBJ1-5; V: TRBV6-2/TRBV6-3; CDR3: ASSNQGRTNQPQH
J: TRBJ2-1; V: TRBV6-2/TRBV6-3; CDR3: ASSVREGYGNEQF
J: TRBJ1-5; V: TRBV29-1; CDR3: SGTRDGYNQPQH
J: TRBJ1-5; V: TRBV12-3/TRBV12-4; CDR3: ASSSSQGSNQPQH
J: TRBJ2-2; V: TRBV24-1; CDR3: ATSDRDRNTRELF
J: TRBJ2-1; V: TRBV11-3; CDR3: ASSPSTGVNNEQF
J: TRBJ2-7; V: TRBV11-3; CDR3: ASSLSRAYEQY
J: TRBJ1-2; V: TRBV28; CDR3: ASSPTAVPYGYT
J: TRBJ2-7; V: TRBV11-2; CDR3: ASSGQGSYEQY
J: TRBJ2-4; V: TRBV20-1; CDR3: SARVGDLNIQY
J: TRBJ2-1; V: TRBV4-1; CDR3: ASSQDTLLSGIGSYNEQF